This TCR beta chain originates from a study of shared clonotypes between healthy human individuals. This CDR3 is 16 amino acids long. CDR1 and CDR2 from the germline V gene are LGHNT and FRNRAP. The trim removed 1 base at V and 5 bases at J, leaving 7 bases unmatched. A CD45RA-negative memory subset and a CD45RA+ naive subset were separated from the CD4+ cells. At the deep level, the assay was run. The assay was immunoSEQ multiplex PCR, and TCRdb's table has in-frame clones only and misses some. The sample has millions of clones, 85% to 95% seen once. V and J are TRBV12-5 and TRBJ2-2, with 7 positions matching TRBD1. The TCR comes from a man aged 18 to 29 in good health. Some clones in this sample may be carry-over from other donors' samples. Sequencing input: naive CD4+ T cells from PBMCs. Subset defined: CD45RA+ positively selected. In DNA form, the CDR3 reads TGTGCTAGTGGTTTGGCTCCGACAGGGCGGACCGGGGAGCTGTTTTTT. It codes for CASGLAPTGRTGELFF. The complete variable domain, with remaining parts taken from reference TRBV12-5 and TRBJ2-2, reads DARVTQTPRHKVTEMGQEVTMRCQPILGHNTVFWYRQTMMQGLELLAYFRNRAPLDDSGMPKDRFSAEMPDATLATLKIQPSEPRDSAVYFCASGLAPTGRTGELFFGEGSRLTVL.